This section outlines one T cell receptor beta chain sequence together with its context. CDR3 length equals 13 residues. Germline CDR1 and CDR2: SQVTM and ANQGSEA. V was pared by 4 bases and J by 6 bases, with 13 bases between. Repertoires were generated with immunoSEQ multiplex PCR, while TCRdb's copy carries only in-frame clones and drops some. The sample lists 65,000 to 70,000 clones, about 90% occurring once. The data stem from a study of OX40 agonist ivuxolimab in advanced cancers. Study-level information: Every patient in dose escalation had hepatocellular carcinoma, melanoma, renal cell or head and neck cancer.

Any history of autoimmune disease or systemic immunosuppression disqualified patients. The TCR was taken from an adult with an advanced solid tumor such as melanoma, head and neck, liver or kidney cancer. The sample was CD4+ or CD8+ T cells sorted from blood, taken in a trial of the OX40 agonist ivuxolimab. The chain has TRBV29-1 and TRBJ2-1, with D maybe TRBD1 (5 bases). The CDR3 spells CSVVDLTANEQFF. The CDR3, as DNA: TGCAGCGTTGTCGACCTGACAGCCAATGAGCAGTTCTTC.